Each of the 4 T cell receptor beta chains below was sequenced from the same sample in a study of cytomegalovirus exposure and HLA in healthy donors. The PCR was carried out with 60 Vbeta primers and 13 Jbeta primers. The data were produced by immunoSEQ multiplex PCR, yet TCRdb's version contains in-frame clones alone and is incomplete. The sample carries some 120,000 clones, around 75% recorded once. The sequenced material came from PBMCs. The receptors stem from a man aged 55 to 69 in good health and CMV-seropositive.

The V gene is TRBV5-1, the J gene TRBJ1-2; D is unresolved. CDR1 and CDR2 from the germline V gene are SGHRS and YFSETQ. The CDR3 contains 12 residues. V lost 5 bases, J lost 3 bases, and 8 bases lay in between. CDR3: CASRLEDYGYTF. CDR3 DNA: TGCGCCAGCAGACTAGAAGACTATGGCTACACCTTC.

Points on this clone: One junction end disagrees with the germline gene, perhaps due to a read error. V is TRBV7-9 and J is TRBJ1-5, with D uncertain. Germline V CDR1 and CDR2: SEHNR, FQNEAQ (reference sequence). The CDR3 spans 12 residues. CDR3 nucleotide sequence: TGTTCCAGCAGCTTTACACGACAGCCCCAGCATTTT. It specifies CSSSFTRQPQHF.

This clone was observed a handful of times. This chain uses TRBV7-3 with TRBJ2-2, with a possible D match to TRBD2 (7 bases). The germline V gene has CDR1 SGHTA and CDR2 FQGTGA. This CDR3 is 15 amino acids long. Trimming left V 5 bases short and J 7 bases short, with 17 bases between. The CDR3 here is CASSPPGGGGGELFF. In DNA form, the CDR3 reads TGTGCCAGCAGCCCTCCTGGCGGGGGCGGCGGGGAGCTGTTTTTT. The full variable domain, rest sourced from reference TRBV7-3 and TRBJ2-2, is GAGVSQTPSNKVTEKGKYVELRCDPISGHTALYWYRQSLGQGPEFLIYFQGTGAADDSGLPNDRFFAVRPEGSVSTLKIQRTERGDSAVYLCASSPPGGGGGELFFGEGSRLTVL.

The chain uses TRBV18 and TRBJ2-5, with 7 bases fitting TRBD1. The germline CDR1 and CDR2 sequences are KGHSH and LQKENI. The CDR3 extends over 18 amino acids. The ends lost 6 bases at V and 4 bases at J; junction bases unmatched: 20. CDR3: CASSYKPKTGKAVETQYF. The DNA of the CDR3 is TGTGCCAGCTCCTACAAACCCAAGACAGGGAAGGCGGTAGAGACCCAGTACTTC.